Listed below are T cell receptor beta chains from one sample, sequenced in a study of cytomegalovirus exposure and HLA in healthy donors. Clones were sequenced by immunoSEQ multiplex PCR, and TCRdb holds only the in-frame ones, with some missing. The repertoire holds approximately 170,000 clones, roughly 80% seen once, with less than 2.5% in the top ten. The sequenced material came from PBMCs. These receptors were obtained from a male donor in good health and CMV-seronegative. Each CDR3 is given without its conserved first and last residue.

V: TRBV7-9
CDR3: ASSRGRPGSGANVLT

V: TRBV6-1
CDR3: ASSEGHRGANQPQH

V: TRBV27
CDR3: ATLAGANVLT

V: TRBV10-3
CDR3: ATQAGGSSGELF

V: TRBV27
CDR3: ASSHTYGEDTQY

V: TRBV4-3
CDR3: ASSQGTGANQPQH

V: TRBV7-2
CDR3: ASSLAGLAGGGETQY

V: TRBV6-1
CDR3: ASRVPGQGDYEQY

V: TRBV16
CDR3: ASSPRLAGRETQY

V: TRBV11-2
CDR3: ASSRGHSGNTIY

V: TRBV6-1
CDR3: ASSEEFVVNTEAF

V: TRBV19
CDR3: ASSLIAGPHNEQF

V: TRBV2
CDR3: ASSEYLANVLT

V: TRBV25-1
CDR3: ASSAAGSNSPLH

V: TRBV5-4
CDR3: ASSSGQTPTYEQY

V: TRBV6-6
CDR3: ASSYSGTGGSPLH

V: TRBV9
CDR3: ASSVVGGATYNEQF

V: TRBV7-3
CDR3: ASSLSGNEQF

V: TRBV7-2
CDR3: ASSHGPGRSSYNEQF

V: TRBV27
CDR3: ASSLGGNTEAF

V: TRBV19
CDR3: ASSIDRGPYEQY

V: TRBV7-9
CDR3: ASGARTKTDTQY

V: TRBV12-5
CDR3: ASGLGGQVETQY

V: TRBV2
CDR3: ASSQVGLAGLGTGELF

V: TRBV7-9
CDR3: ASSLKTSETYEQY

V: TRBV6-5
CDR3: ASSYGRGREAF

V: TRBV6-5
CDR3: ASSYQAYNEQF

V: TRBV7-2
CDR3: ASSLRQVETQY

V: TRBV28
CDR3: ASSSPAGAYEQY

V: TRBV6-6
CDR3: ASGQGESQPQH

V: TRBV2
CDR3: ASSETGGYGYGYT

V: TRBV11-1
CDR3: ASSLAVGHNQPQH

V: TRBV28
CDR3: ASSLAGVEETQY

V: TRBV7-8
CDR3: ASSRTGAQTEAF

V: TRBV7-7
CDR3: ASSEGQGATQY

V: TRBV27
CDR3: ASSFVGGRDNEQF

V: TRBV18
CDR3: ASSPTGAITDTQY

V: TRBV4-1
CDR3: ASSQEGGNNYGYT

V: TRBV9
CDR3: ASSATSRSGEDTQY

V: TRBV19
CDR3: ASSIGGGRNQPQH

V: TRBV28
CDR3: ASSLLEMIAGGAY

V: TRBV30
CDR3: AWSGAYEQY

V: TRBV5-1
CDR3: ASSLGTGVPSSYEQY

V: TRBV27
CDR3: ASSLVHPSSGANVLT

V: TRBV30
CDR3: AWSGGTGAQETQY

V: TRBV7-3
CDR3: ASSVFRDRDPQAF

V: TRBV11-2
CDR3: ASSLVFSYEQY

V: TRBV5-1
CDR3: ASSLVLSDRGAGYT

V: TRBV10-2
CDR3: ASSEDSNTEAF

V: TRBV5-4
CDR3: ASSQSRTSGNYNEQF

V: TRBV29-1
CDR3: SVAHRGTYEQY

V: TRBV14
CDR3: ASSQEEARPPYGYT

V: TRBV28
CDR3: ASIDRGRFQPQH

V: TRBV6-6
CDR3: ASRVKGTGNHEQY

V: TRBV5-1
CDR3: ASSPRLLAGGVYNEQF

V: TRBV29-1
CDR3: SVGQWETQY

V: TRBV5-1
CDR3: ASSPAGGPGTQY